This T cell receptor beta chain originates from a study of blood T cell repertoires in COVID-19. About the research overall: Material from acute and convalescent COVID-19 was sourced from the United States, Italy and Spain.

The CDR3 totals 14 residues. Germline CDR1 reads LNHDA; CDR2 reads SQIVND (reference sequence). V shed 5 bases and J shed 4 bases, with 9 bases lying between them. Source study methods: It was from reference gene primer amplification that nucleated cell counts were estimated. The protocol was immunoSEQ multiplex PCR, while the TCRdb copy is restricted to in-frame clones and leaves out a portion. The V and J calls and clone size were taken over from that table, and D and trimming were inferred from the DNA. Here the sample spans more than 250,000 clones, roughly 80% being singletons. The sequenced sample consisted of peripheral blood. This rearrangement joins TRBV19 to TRBJ1-6; D gene unclear. The clonotype was recovered from a man in his 60s who had recovered from COVID-19. The CDR3 nucleotides read TGTGCCAGTAGTTTGGGCGCGTATAATTCACCCCTCCACTTT. Protein: CASSLGAYNSPLHF.